Here is one TCR beta chain with its context. Its antigen remains unidentified. Caucasian adults residing in Nashville, Tennessee made up all the donors. The split of CD4+ cells yielded CD45RA+ naive and CD45RA-negative memory subsets. The sample belongs to a study of shared clonotypes between healthy human individuals. Study-wide points: Rarefaction curves obtained for sorted subsets showed sequencing incomplete despite large depth.

Per the authors' pipeline: As immunoSEQ supplied junction-only sequences (without quality scores), filtering differed. Repertoires were generated with immunoSEQ multiplex PCR, while TCRdb's copy carries only in-frame clones and drops some. The DNA was the basis for D and trimming; V, J and clone size are from that table. The sample has around 2.3 million clones, approximately 94% seen once; the top ten hold around 0.13%. The specimen was naive CD4+ T cells sorted from blood. The subset denotes: CD45RA+ positively selected. The sequence was collected from a young man in good health.

The CDR3 bases are TGTGCCAGCACCTACAGGCGTGGTAATTCACCCCTCCACTTT. This codes for CASTYRRGNSPLHF. The chain links TRBV5-8 to TRBJ1-6; D is perhaps TRBD1 (5 bases). V lost 6 bases and J 6 bases, leaving 13 bases between the germline ends. This CDR3 contains 14 residues. Germline CDR1 reads SGHTS; CDR2 reads YDEGEE.